The text below deals with one T cell receptor (beta chain). Its matching antigen is unknown. This sample was included in a study of OX40 agonist ivuxolimab in advanced cancers. Here immunoSEQ multiplex PCR was the method, and the copy in TCRdb shows in-frame clones only, minus some. The data show 65,000 to 85,000 clones, with 85% seen just once and roughly 0.8% held by the top ten. The junction had 8 bases not matched to a gene; V was cut back by 5 bases and J by 2 bases. The CDR3 covers 14 residues. Germline V CDR1 and CDR2: GTSNPN, SVGIG (reference sequence). Overall study findings and caveats: In a subset of nonresponders, normalized T-cell clonal expansion was also low.

Samples of blood were obtained at baseline, on cycle 4 day 1, and on cycle 7 day 1. The sequence derives from an adult with an advanced solid tumor such as melanoma, head and neck, liver or kidney cancer. The specimen was CD4+ or CD8+ T cells sorted from blood, collected in a trial of the OX40 agonist ivuxolimab. The rearrangement links TRBV30 to TRBJ1-2; 7 nucleotides align to TRBD1. In nucleotides, the CDR3 is TGTGCCTGGGGCGCCGGGACAGAAAACTATGGCTACACCTTC. Encoded protein: CAWGAGTENYGYTF.